Presented here are 24 T cell receptor beta chains from one specimen sequenced in a study of cytomegalovirus exposure and HLA in healthy donors. A multiplex PCR was run with 60 Vbeta primers and 13 Jbeta primers. The method was immunoSEQ multiplex PCR; TCRdb's version includes in-frame clones alone and lacks a portion of them. The sample carries roughly 290,000 clones, roughly 89% recorded once. Sequencing was done on a sample of PBMCs. These receptor sequences come from a woman aged 18-29 years in good health and CMV-seronegative.

The chain recombines TRBV4-2 with TRBJ2-3; 14 bases match TRBD2. The length of the CDR3 is 18 residues. The junction had 6 bases not matched to a gene; V was cut back by 4 bases and J by 0 bases. Germline CDR1 LGHNA, CDR2 YNFKEQ. The CDR3 spells CASSPPGLAGASTDTQYF. DNA for the CDR3: TGTGCCAGCAGCCCTCCGGGACTAGCGGGGGCAAGCACAGATACGCAGTATTTT.

This clone was seen only once. This sequence joins TRBV14 and TRBJ2-7, with D maybe TRBD1 (5 bases). The germline V gene has CDR1 SGHDN and CDR2 FVKESK. Trimming left V 1 base short and J 4 bases short, with 14 bases between. The CDR3 consists of 15 residues. CDR3 sequence (DNA): TGTGCCAGCAGCCAAGTATTGCAGGGCAGGTACGAGCAGTACTTC. Its translation: CASSQVLQGRYEQYF.

This chain uses TRBV18 with TRBJ2-7; weak D call: TRBD2 (6 bases). Germline loops: CDR1 KGHSH, CDR2 LQKENI. V was pared by 6 bases and J by 2 bases, with 17 bases between. The CDR3 has 15 residues. The CDR3 DNA sequence: TGTGCCAGCTCCCCTGCGGGACTGCCTACCTACGAGCAGTACTTC. Encoded protein: CASSPAGLPTYEQYF. The variable domain in full, completed from reference TRBV18 and TRBJ2-7, reads NAGVMQNPRHLVRRRGQEARLRCSPMKGHSHVYWYRQLPEEGLKFMVYLQKENIIDESGMPKERFSAEFPKEGPSILRIQQVVRGDSAAYFCASSPAGLPTYEQYFGPGTRLTVT.

The V gene is TRBV5-4, the J gene TRBJ2-3; D is perhaps TRBD2 (5 bases). Germline V CDR1 and CDR2: SGHNT, YYREEE (reference sequence). The CDR3 runs 16 residues. V was clipped by 4 bases and J by 6 bases, with 21 bases between them. The DNA for the CDR3 is TGTGCCAGCAGCACTGGAGGTTACTGGGTCGGGGATACGCAGTATTTT. It is translated as CASSTGGYWVGDTQYF.

V is TRBV7-8 and J is TRBJ1-2; 9 positions match TRBD1. The CDR3 loop spans 14 amino acids. V lost 5 bases and J lost 8; bases outside the gene matches: 9. In germline, CDR1 is SGHVS, CDR2 FQNEAQ. CDR3 protein: CASSLTRDRAGYTF. The CDR3 DNA reads TGTGCCAGCAGCCTAACGCGGGACAGGGCGGGCTACACCTTC.

The gene calls are TRBV11-3 and TRBJ2-2, with D uncertain. The germline CDR1 and CDR2 sequences are SGHNT and YENEEA. Trimming cost V 2 bases and J 6 bases, with 7 bases left between them. The CDR3 totals 13 residues. The CDR3 bases are TGTGCCAGCAGCTTATTCCGGGCCGGGGAGCTGTTTTTT. This translates into CASSLFRAGELFF.

This clone came up a few times. The gene calls are TRBV19 and TRBJ2-7; TRBD1 is a possible D gene (7 bases). This CDR3 has 14 amino acids. Germline assignment: CDR1 LNHDA and CDR2 SQIVND (reference sequence). V lost 6 bases to trimming and J lost 3 bases, with 15 bases between them. CDR3 in DNA: TGTGCCAGTAGCGATCAGGGGGGAGACTACGAGCAGTACTTC. The encoded protein is CASSDQGGDYEQYF.

The V gene is TRBV18, the J gene TRBJ2-1, with no clear D. V was pared by 6 bases and J by 2 bases, with 5 bases between. Germline V lookup: CDR1 KGHSH, CDR2 LQKENI. This CDR3 has 12 residues. The CDR3 sequence is CASSQTYNEQFF. The DNA for the CDR3 is TGTGCCAGCTCCCAGACCTACAATGAGCAGTTCTTC. Together with reference TRBV18 and TRBJ2-1, the CDR3 gives the full variable domain: NAGVMQNPRHLVRRRGQEARLRCSPMKGHSHVYWYRQLPEEGLKFMVYLQKENIIDESGMPKERFSAEFPKEGPSILRIQQVVRGDSAAYFCASSQTYNEQFFGPGTRLTVL.

CDR3 region: CASSLGTSSYNSPLHF. The DNA of the CDR3 is TGCGCCAGCAGCTTGGGCACTAGCTCCTATAATTCACCCCTCCACTTT. The genes are TRBV5-1 and TRBJ1-6; D is undetermined. CDR3 length: 16 amino acids. Germline CDR1 is SGHRS and CDR2 is YFSETQ. V was clipped by 0 bases and J by 0 bases, with 7 bases between them.

CDR3 protein: CASSLVRFSGGANEQFF. CDR3 DNA sequence: TGCGCCAGCAGCTTGGTACGATTTAGCGGGGGGGCCAATGAGCAGTTCTTC. The chain links TRBV5-1 to TRBJ2-1; 11 bases line up with TRBD2. V dropped 0 bases and J dropped 6; count of bases not matched to a gene: 8. CDR1 is SGHRS and CDR2 is YFSETQ in the germline V gene. The CDR3 has 17 amino acids.

The chain employs TRBV9 and TRBJ1-1; 8 nucleotides match TRBD1. V was pared by 4 bases and J by 3 bases, with 20 bases of the junction left unmatched. This CDR3 spans 19 amino acids. Germline V CDR1 and CDR2: SGDLS, YYNGEE. CDR3 DNA: TGTGCCAGCAGCTTAAGATCGGCACCTTACAGGGGGGGCTACACTGAAGCTTTCTTT. This gives the protein CASSLRSAPYRGGYTEAFF.

This sequence joins TRBV13 and TRBJ2-3, with 15 bases lining up with TRBD2. V gave up 1 base and J gave up 4 bases; unmatched junction bases: 3. The CDR3 has 17 residues. Per the germline V gene, CDR1 is PRHDT and CDR2 is FYEKMQ (reference sequence). Here the CDR3 DNA reads TGTGCCAGCAGCTTAGCTCGGACTAGCGGGGGGGCAGATACGCAGTATTTT. Residues: CASSLARTSGGADTQYF.

V usage is TRBV30 and J usage is TRBJ1-4, with D perhaps matching TRBD1 (6 bases). Trimming cost V 0 bases and J 8 bases, with 13 bases left between them. The CDR3 runs 14 residues. Germline CDR1 GTSNPN, CDR2 SVGIG (reference sequence). CDR3: CAWSVWGGDEKLFF. The CDR3 region has the DNA TGTGCCTGGAGTGTCTGGGGGGGCGACGAAAAACTGTTTTTT.

The chain's CDR3 is CASPPAASGGSYNEQFF. In DNA form, the CDR3 reads TGTGCCAGCCCCCCTGCCGCTAGCGGGGGATCCTACAATGAGCAGTTCTTC. The V and J genes are TRBV2 and TRBJ2-1; TRBD2 agrees at 10 bases. The CDR3 contains 17 residues. Unmatched junction bases numbered 11, after V lost 8 bases and J lost 1 base. The germline CDR1 and CDR2 sequences are SNHLY and FYNNEI.

This clone has more than one count but fewer than ten. CDR3 in DNA: TGTGCCAGCAACTGGGAGGGCTCGTGGGACTATGGCTACACCTTC. This gives the protein CASNWEGSWDYGYTF. The chain recombines TRBV5-6 with TRBJ1-2; D gene ambiguous. Germline values: CDR1 SGHDT, CDR2 YYEEEE. The CDR3 has 15 amino acids. V was cut by 6 bases and J by 3 bases, with 18 bases left in between.

This sequence joins TRBV29-1 and TRBJ1-2; 9 nucleotides agree with TRBD1. This CDR3 comprises 15 residues. The V gene's germline CDR1 is SQVTM and CDR2 ANQGSEA. The J segment lost 5 bases and the V segment lost 4 bases, leaving 11 bases of the junction unmatched. The CDR3 DNA is TGCAGCGTTGGGTTGGGCTGGGACAGGGTTTATGGCTACACCTTC. Amino acids: CSVGLGWDRVYGYTF.

The chain recombines TRBV29-1 with TRBJ2-2; D may be TRBD2 (6 bases). V was trimmed by 7 bases and J by 0 bases, leaving 12 bases between them. Germline-derived CDR1 and CDR2 are SQVTM and ANQGSEA. This CDR3 is built from 14 residues. The CDR3 region has the DNA TGCAGCGCCGAGCCGGGAGCGAACACCGGGGAGCTGTTTTTT. This sequence encodes CSAEPGANTGELFF.

V gene TRBV28 combines with J gene TRBJ2-5, with 8 nucleotides matching TRBD2. With V trimmed by 1 base and J by 0 bases, 4 bases remained unmatched. Germline V lookup: CDR1 MDHEN, CDR2 SYDVKM. The CDR3 runs to 16 residues. CDR3 bases: TGTGCCAGCAGTTTATACCTAGCGGGTAACCAAGAGACCCAGTACTTC. Protein sequence: CASSLYLAGNQETQYF.

The V and J genes are TRBV2 and TRBJ1-2; D is ambiguous. The CDR3 length is 10 residues. Trimming removed 8 bases at V and 10 bases at J, with 11 bases between. CDR1 SNHLY and CDR2 FYNNEI come from the germline V gene. Written as DNA, the CDR3 is TGTGCCAGCCTCGGGGTTGACTACACCTTC. It yields the protein CASLGVDYTF.

This clone was seen just once. The chain links TRBV7-9 to TRBJ2-3; 9 nucleotides line up with TRBD1. V was clipped by 5 bases and J by 6 bases; unmatched bases: 15. The CDR3 loop spans 17 amino acids. CDR1 is SEHNR, CDR2 FQNEAQ, per germline (reference sequence). The chain's CDR3 is CASSHWPGQGVADTQYF. CDR3 sequence (DNA): TGTGCCAGCAGCCACTGGCCGGGACAGGGAGTCGCGGATACGCAGTATTTT.

The V call is TRBV12-5, the J call TRBJ1-1, with TRBD1 identical over 8 bases. CDR3 length: 13 residues. Per the germline V gene, CDR1 is LGHNT and CDR2 is FRNRAP. Trimming cost V 0 bases and J 7 bases; bases outside gene matches: 1. The CDR3 nucleotides read TGTGCTAGTGGTTTGGTGACAGGGGTTGAAGCTTTCTTT. Its protein is CASGLVTGVEAFF.

The J gene is TRBJ2-4, the V gene TRBV5-1; D might be TRBD2 (5 bases). CDR1 is SGHRS and CDR2 is YFSETQ in the germline V gene. This CDR3 spans 16 amino acids. The germline V and J ends were trimmed by 4 bases and 0 bases, with 14 bases remaining between them. CDR3 region: CASSRGSNLAKNIQYF. The CDR3 nucleotides read TGCGCCAGCAGCCGCGGGTCCAATTTAGCCAAAAACATTCAGTACTTC.

The chain recombines TRBV7-8 with TRBJ2-3, with 8 positions matching TRBD1. The germline V gene encodes CDR1 SGHVS and CDR2 FQNEAQ. V gave up 2 bases and J gave up 4 bases; unmatched junction bases: 17. This CDR3 is built from 19 residues. CDR3 sequence: CASSLPRGQGTGPSDTQYF. The CDR3 DNA reads as TGTGCCAGCAGCTTACCGAGGGGCCAGGGGACAGGACCTTCAGATACGCAGTATTTT.

This rearrangement joins TRBV19 to TRBJ1-1, with D tentatively TRBD1 (5 bases). Trimming pared 5 bases from V and 1 base from J, leaving 23 bases between. The CDR3 consists of 18 residues. Per the germline V gene, CDR1 is LNHDA and CDR2 is SQIVND (reference sequence). The CDR3 protein is CASSPRYRGMKTNTEAFF. The CDR3 nucleotides read TGTGCCAGTAGTCCCCGGTATCGGGGGATGAAGACGAACACTGAAGCTTTCTTT.